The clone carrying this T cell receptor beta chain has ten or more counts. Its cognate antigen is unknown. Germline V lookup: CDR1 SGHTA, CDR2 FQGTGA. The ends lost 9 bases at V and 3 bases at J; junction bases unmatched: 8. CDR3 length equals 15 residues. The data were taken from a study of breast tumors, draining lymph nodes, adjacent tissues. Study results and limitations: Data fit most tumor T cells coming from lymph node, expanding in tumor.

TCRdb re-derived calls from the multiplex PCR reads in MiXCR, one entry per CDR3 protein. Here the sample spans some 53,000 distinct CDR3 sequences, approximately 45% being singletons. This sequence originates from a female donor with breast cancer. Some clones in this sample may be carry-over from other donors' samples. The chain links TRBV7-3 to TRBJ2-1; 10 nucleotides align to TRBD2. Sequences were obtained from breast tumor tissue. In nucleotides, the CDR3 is TGTGCCAGGCATCACCGACTAGCGGGCTACAATGAGCAGTTCTTC. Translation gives CARHHRLAGYNEQFF.